This entry lists 17 T cell receptor beta chains sequenced from one sample in a study of kidney transplant recipient with SARS-CoV-2 infection. TCRdb re-called the reads with MiXCR, one entry per CDR3 protein. The sample lists approximately 250,000 distinct CDR3 sequences, about 28% occurring once. The source material was a blood sample, sampled at baseline and on approximately day 120 from a kidney transplant recipient. The receptors here all came from a male patient between 25 and 39 years old who had COVID-19 and was a kidney transplant recipient. Some of these T cells may belong to the graft donor.

This clonotype was counted ten times or more. The chain employs TRBV11-1 and TRBJ1-2; D gene uncertain. Trimming shortened V by 5 bases and J by 4 bases, and 23 bases separated the two germline ends. The CDR3 consists of 17 residues. The germline CDR1 and CDR2 sequences are SGHAT and FQDESV (reference sequence). CDR3 loop: CASSGLHKAGKTYGYTF. The CDR3 DNA sequence: TGTGCCAGCAGCGGACTCCATAAGGCTGGAAAGACCTATGGCTACACCTTC.

Turning to this clonotype: This may be a read error, as it is one base from a much larger clone. CDR3 loop: CASGSRTQENTGELFF. In nucleotides, the CDR3 is TGCGCCAGCGGCTCGCGGACTCAAGAAAACACCGGGGAGCTGTTTTTT. The genes are TRBV5-1 and TRBJ2-2; D possibly corresponds to TRBD2 (5 bases). Trimming took off 7 bases at V and 2 bases at J, with 18 bases between the two ends. The CDR3 contains 16 residues. Looked up from germline, CDR1 is SGHRS and CDR2 is YFSETQ.

At least ten counts were recorded for this clonotype. This chain uses TRBV25-1 with TRBJ1-2; D not certain. The germline V and J ends were trimmed by 5 bases and 4 bases, with 23 bases remaining between them. This CDR3 has 17 residues. Germline lookup yields CDR1 MGHDK and CDR2 SYGVNS. The CDR3 DNA reads TGTGCCAGCAGTCAACGAAGAGAACTGGGAAAGACCTATGGCTACACCTTC. Its translation is CASSQRRELGKTYGYTF.

The table lists this clonotype with many counts. This chain links TRBV11-2 with TRBJ1-5, with a possible D match to TRBD1 (5 bases). Germline CDR1 and CDR2: SGHAT and FQNNGV. There are 14 residues in the CDR3. The germline V and J ends were trimmed by 3 bases and 6 bases, with 12 bases remaining between them. CDR3 in amino acids: CASSLDIGGQPQHF. In DNA form, the CDR3 reads TGTGCCAGCAGCTTGGACATTGGGGGTCAGCCCCAGCATTTT.

This clonotype was seen ten or more times. The chain carries TRBV6-8 and TRBJ1-2, with unresolved D. The V gene's germline CDR1 is MNHGY and CDR2 SAAAGT. CDR3 length equals 17 residues. The germline V and J ends were trimmed by 5 bases and 4 bases, with 23 bases remaining between them. The DNA of the CDR3 is TGTGCCAGCAGTCGTATTGGACGCTCTAGAAAGACCTATGGCTACACCTTC. Its translation: CASSRIGRSRKTYGYTF.

In this sample, this clonotype turned up many times. The genes are TRBV11-3 and TRBJ2-7, with D uncertain. With 0 bases removed from V and 2 bases from J, the gap between germline ends came to 11 bases. Germline CDR1 and CDR2: SGHNT and YENEEA. This CDR3 spans 15 amino acids. CDR3 sequence (DNA): TGTGCCAGCAGCTTAGACTGGGCAGGCACCTACGAGCAGTACTTC. It encodes CASSLDWAGTYEQYF.

Note on this clonotype: This may stem from a read error, because a much larger clone lies one nucleotide away. The V and J genes are TRBV4-2 and TRBJ2-1; the match to TRBD2 covers 8 bases. The CDR3 totals 18 residues. Germline-derived CDR1 and CDR2 are LGHNA and YNFKEQ. CDR3 sequence: CDSSHSGRGGPTYNEQFF. The CDR3 DNA sequence: TGTGACAGCAGCCATTCCGGGAGGGGGGGGCCGACCTACAATGAGCAGTTCTTC.

The CDR3 coding sequence is TGTGCCAGCAGTTTCATAGCGGGAGTAAAAACCGGGGAGCTGTTTTTT. Residues: CASSFIAGVKTGELFF. The J gene is TRBJ2-2, the V gene TRBV28; 9 nucleotides align to TRBD2. This CDR3 has 16 amino acids. Germline lookup yields CDR1 MDHEN and CDR2 SYDVKM. Unmatched junction bases numbered 7, after V lost 3 bases and J lost 5 bases.

This clonotype showed up many times. V usage is TRBV7-9 and J usage is TRBJ1-2; D is uncertain. The CDR3 covers 17 residues. CDR1 and CDR2 from the germline V gene are SEHNR and FQNEAQ (reference sequence). Trimming stripped 5 bases from V and 4 bases from J, with 23 bases between. Here the CDR3 reads CASSVYLYHGKTYGYTF. The CDR3 region has the DNA TGTGCCAGCAGCGTATATTTATACCATGGAAAGACCTATGGCTACACCTTC.

Notes on this clonotype: Given a far larger clone just one base away, this is likely a sequencing read error. The V and J genes are TRBV7-9 and TRBJ2-7; D uncertain. Germline CDR1 and CDR2: SEHNR and FQNEAQ (reference sequence). The CDR3 runs to 11 residues. V lost 7 bases to trimming and J lost 1 base, with 5 bases between them. CDR3 nucleotides: TGTGCCAGCAATTCTTCCTACGAGCAGTACTTC. Translation gives CASNSSYEQYF.

This clonotype was seen many times. The genes are TRBV28 and TRBJ2-7, with 9 bases fitting TRBD1. V trimming: 6 bases; J trimming: 7 bases; junction bases outside the gene matches: 10. The germline gives CDR1 MDHEN, CDR2 SYDVKM. The CDR3 consists of 14 residues. This chain's CDR3 is CASRVDRGLREQYF. The DNA of the CDR3 is TGTGCCAGCAGAGTGGACAGGGGATTGAGAGAGCAGTACTTC.

This clonotype has a count of ten or more. This chain links TRBV20-1 with TRBJ2-5; TRBD1 or TRBD2 may be the D gene (6 bases each). Germline CDR1 and CDR2: DFQATT and SNEGSKA (reference sequence). The CDR3 is 15 amino acids. V was trimmed by 0 bases and J by 2 bases, leaving 13 bases between them. The CDR3 loop reads CSARDWGAGQETQYF. CDR3 DNA sequence: TGCAGTGCTAGAGATTGGGGGGCAGGGCAAGAGACCCAGTACTTC.

This clonotype was counted many times. J is TRBJ1-2 and V is TRBV12-2. TRBV12-2 corresponds to a pseudogene. The CDR3 loop spans 17 amino acids. This CDR3 reads CASRCILTPRKTYGYTF. CDR3 bases: TGTGCAAGTCGCTGTATCTTGACTCCACGAAAGACCTATGGCTACACCTTC.

The sample holds many counts of this clonotype. The chain is built from TRBV24-1 and TRBJ1-2; no clear D gene. The V end lost 6 bases, the J end lost 4 bases, and 23 bases lay between the germline ends. The CDR3 loop spans 17 amino acids. Germline V CDR1 and CDR2: KGHDR, SFDVKD. CDR3: CATSRLPSTRKTYGYTF. CDR3 DNA sequence: TGTGCCACCAGTCGGCTCCCTAGTACCAGAAAGACCTATGGCTACACCTTC.

This clonotype appeared once. A far larger clone lies a single base away; this is likely a read error. The chain joins TRBV6-8 to TRBJ2-2; TRBD2 is a possible D gene (5 bases). Germline V gene data show CDR1 as MNHGY and CDR2 as SAAAGT. This CDR3 region has 14 residues. V was trimmed by 8 bases and J by 0 bases, leaving 10 bases between them. CDR3 protein: CASGPGANTGELFF. The CDR3 DNA reads as TGTGCCAGCGGACCCGGGGCGAACACCGGGGAGCTGTTTTTT.

A single count supports this clonotype. This rearrangement joins TRBV6-2 or TRBV6-3 to TRBJ2-7; D unclear. Trimming took 4 bases from V and 3 from J, leaving 4 bases between them. Germline CDR1 MNHEY, CDR2 SVGEGT. The CDR3 is made up of 11 amino acids. In DNA form, the CDR3 reads TGTGCCAGCAGTTTCTTCTACGAGCAGTACTTC. It encodes CASSFFYEQYF.

A remark on this clonotype: This could be a read error, since a much larger clone is one nucleotide away. The genes are TRBV6-1 and TRBJ1-2; D unresolved. Trimming took off 3 bases at V and 6 bases at J, with 23 bases between the two ends. Germline-derived CDR1 and CDR2 are MNHNS and SASEGT. This CDR3 region has 17 residues. The CDR3 region is CASSEPASMRKTHGYTF. In DNA form, the CDR3 reads TGTGCCAGCAGTGAGCCAGCCTCTATGCGAAAGACCCATGGCTACACCTTC.